This T cell receptor (beta chain) was sequenced in a study of HIV-infected children after antiretroviral therapy interruption. Study-wide background: Interruption-arm sampling covered weeks 0, 12, interruption end (24 or 48), and about 3 years post-study. Weeks 0, 48 and 150 were sampled under continuous treatment. Study-level points and caveats: The CD45RA+ naive sort may contain some EMRA or stem memory cells.

The TCR library was built from RNA with a 3' RACE protocol and unique molecular identifiers. TCRdb reprocessed the 3' RACE reads via MiXCR and lists one record per CDR3 protein. The sample includes more than 75,000 distinct CDR3 sequences, 5.5% to 8.5% of them seen just once. This clonotype occurred many times. No antigen is known for it. Specified treatment: PENTA 11 planned treatment interruption arm or continuous ART arm. Naive CD4+ CD45RA+ CD45RO- T cells were FACS-sorted from thawed PBMCs. V gave up 0 bases and J gave up 1 base, with 3 bases separating them. The CDR3 is 13 amino acids. Per germline, CDR1 SGHRS and CDR2 YFSETQ.

The TCR was taken from a pool of human donors with HIV. This specimen was CD45RA+ CD4+ T cells from PBMCs, pooled from several time points, taken from a donor given antiretroviral therapy, either interrupted or continuous. The sample's subset: naive CD4+ CD45RA+ CD45RO- T cells. The V call is TRBV5-1, the J call TRBJ2-3; no reliable D call. The CDR3 here is CASSLEGTDTQYF. In nucleotides, the CDR3 is TGCGCCAGCAGCTTGGAGGGCACAGATACGCAGTATTTT. Filled out from reference TRBV5-1 and TRBJ2-3, the complete variable domain reads KAGVTQTPRYLIKTRGQQVTLSCSPISGHRSVSWYQQTPGQGLQFLFEYFSETQRNKGNFPGRFSGRQFSNSRSEMNVSTLELGDSALYLCASSLEGTDTQYFGPGTRLTVL.